This T cell receptor (beta chain) stems from a study of cytomegalovirus exposure and HLA in healthy donors. Study observations and caveats: Analyzed later, association rates of TCRs varied across HLA loci, with DRB1 most and HLA-C fewest. The authors judged a highly shared variant cluster likely a sequencing artifact. The number of N-insertions in an Asian-associated ancestry cluster was reportedly below the 666-donor mean in a later analysis.

Trimming removed 8 bases from V and 4 bases from J, with 14 bases in between. This CDR3 is 13 amino acids long. From germline, CDR1 is ENHRY and CDR2 SYGVKD. Regarding this clone: The antigen is unknown.

PCR primers comprised 60 Vbeta and 13 Jbeta primers. The method was immunoSEQ multiplex PCR; TCRdb's version includes in-frame clones alone and lacks a portion of them. The profile shows nearly 200,000 clones, about three quarters of them singletons. The chain links TRBV10-3 to TRBJ1-2, with a weak D call TRBD1 (5 bases). Sequencing was performed on PBMCs. This TCR was sampled from a woman in her twenties or thirties in good health and CMV-seropositive. As DNA, the CDR3 is TGTGCCATCCGACAGCCTGGCTCCTATGGCTACACCTTC. Amino acid sequence: CAIRQPGSYGYTF.